This T cell receptor (beta chain) was captured by sequencing in a study of T cells in tuberculosis. For the study at large: T cells were selected with CD1B tetramers loaded with glucose monomycolate. IGRA-negative adolescents, IGRA-positive adolescents with latent tuberculosis and adults with active tuberculosis formed this South African cohort.

TCRdb keeps only in-frame clones here, not all; method: immunoSEQ multiplex PCR. Of 30,000 to 35,000 clones in the sample, approximately 90% are singletons; the top ten hold under 9%. Time point specified: new active TB diagnosis, blood taken before or within 7 days of starting treatment. Each donor contributed around 100,000 T cells on average, unsorted. Note on this clone: The antigen remains unidentified.

Study-wide points: GMM-specific TCRs were nearer to active tuberculosis alpha repertoires, suggesting expansion.

The germline V gene has CDR1 MNHEY and CDR2 SMNVEV (reference sequence). The ends lost 2 bases at V and 6 bases at J; junction bases unmatched: 6. The CDR3 length is 15 residues. V usage is TRBV27 and J usage is TRBJ1-4, with 7 bases identical to TRBD1. Material: PBMCs, obtained at tuberculosis diagnosis. The receptor comes from an adult with tuberculosis. Some clones in this sample may be carry-over from other donors' samples. The chain's CDR3 is CASSLKTGRHEKLFF. The CDR3, as DNA: TGTGCCAGCAGTTTAAAGACAGGGAGGCATGAAAAACTGTTTTTT.